Listed below are T cell receptor beta chains from one sample, sequenced in a study of early T cells in non-severe SARS-CoV-2 infection. MiXCR, run by TCRdb on the 5' RACE reads, gives a single entry per CDR3 protein. The sample yields 50,000 to 75,000 distinct CDR3 sequences, roughly 8.2% seen once. Source: whole blood, taken at baseline. All receptors derive from an adult who was a healthcare worker with PCR-confirmed SARS-CoV-2 infection or an uninfected control (not recorded which). The CDR3 runs from the conserved cysteine through the conserved F or W. Each record gives: D gene, clone size, J gene, V gene, CDR3 protein, CDR3 DNA. D genes are given only for firm matches. The size entry is marked missing in some rows and otherwise reads once, few, many or a size class.

. | few | TRBJ1-5 | TRBV6-2/TRBV6-3 | CASSGTTSNQPQHF | TGTGCCAGCTCCGGGACGACGAGCAATCAGCCCCAGCATTTT
TRBD1 | few | TRBJ2-1 | TRBV6-1 | CASSEPGQGTDEQFF | TGTGCCAGCAGTGAACCGGGACAGGGGACCGATGAGCAGTTCTTC
TRBD1 | large | TRBJ2-3 | TRBV7-9 | CASSWGQGDADTQYF | TGTGCCAGCAGTTGGGGACAGGGGGACGCAGATACGCAGTATTTT
TRBD2 | . | TRBJ2-7 | TRBV30 | CAWRLAVGYEQYF | TGTGCCTGGCGGCTAGCGGTAGGATACGAGCAGTACTTC
TRBD2 | . | TRBJ2-1 | TRBV28 | CASSAPGTSSYNEQFF | TGTGCCAGCAGTGCCCCCGGGACTAGCTCCTACAATGAGCAGTTCTTC
. | few | TRBJ2-5 | TRBV7-6 | CASSPRDKETQYF | TGTGCCAGCAGCCCCAGGGACAAAGAGACCCAGTACTTC
. | many | TRBJ2-1 | TRBV7-2 | CASSLAGQNNEQFF | TGTGCCAGCAGCTTAGCCGGTCAGAACAATGAGCAGTTCTTC
. | few | TRBJ2-3 | TRBV15 | CATSRDFSPVPDTQYF | TGTGCCACCAGCAGAGACTTCAGCCCTGTCCCAGATACGCAGTATTTT
. | few | TRBJ1-2 | TRBV11-2 | CASSLMGFNYGYTF | TGTGCCAGCAGCTTAATGGGGTTTAACTATGGCTACACCTTC
TRBD2 | few | TRBJ2-1 | TRBV5-1 | CASSLAAGGTYNEQFF | TGCGCCAGCAGCTTGGCGGCGGGAGGGACCTACAATGAGCAGTTCTTC
. | . | TRBJ2-3 | TRBV12-3/TRBV12-4 | CASSRRSGIPDTQYF | TGTGCCAGCAGTCGACGGTCAGGGATCCCAGATACGCAGTATTTT
TRBD1 | . | TRBJ1-3 | TRBV7-3 | CASREQGPGNTIYF | TGTGCCAGCAGAGAACAGGGGCCTGGAAACACCATATATTTT
TRBD2 | . | TRBJ2-5 | TRBV5-4 | CASNVEGLARETQYF | TGTGCCAGCAACGTCGAGGGACTAGCGAGGGAGACCCAGTACTTC
. | few | TRBJ2-1 | TRBV5-1 | CASSLDVEQFF | TGCGCCAGCAGCTTGGATGTTGAGCAGTTCTTC
TRBD1 | many | TRBJ2-7 | TRBV20-1 | CSARRPDRAHEQYF | TGCAGTGCTCGAAGACCTGACAGGGCTCACGAGCAGTACTTC
TRBD1 | few | TRBJ2-5 | TRBV2 | CASSGQGNQETQYF | TGTGCCAGCAGCGGACAGGGCAACCAAGAGACCCAGTACTTC
TRBD1 | few | TRBJ1-6 | TRBV7-2 | CASSLAGQGDGSPLHF | TGTGCCAGCAGCTTAGCGGGACAGGGGGATGGTTCACCCCTCCACTTT
. | . | TRBJ1-2 | TRBV19 | CASSLHTTNYGYTF | TGTGCCAGTAGTCTCCATACAACTAACTATGGCTACACCTTC
TRBD2 | few | TRBJ2-2 | TRBV9 | CASSDSGRALGGELFF | TGTGCCAGCAGCGATAGCGGGAGGGCCTTAGGCGGGGAGCTGTTTTTT
. | many | TRBJ2-5 | TRBV5-5 | CASLAGLGETQYF | TGTGCCAGTCTGGCGGGATTGGGAGAGACCCAGTACTTC
. | many | TRBJ2-3 | TRBV7-8 | CASSRADTQYF | TGTGCCAGCAGCCGGGCAGATACGCAGTATTTT
TRBD1 | . | TRBJ2-1 | TRBV7-9 | CASSLVSGTGLGEQFF | TGTGCCAGCAGCTTAGTCAGCGGGACAGGGCTTGGTGAGCAGTTCTTC
TRBD2 | . | TRBJ2-2 | TRBV20-1 | CSARTSGNIGELFF | TGCAGTGCCCGGACTAGCGGGAACATCGGGGAGCTGTTTTTT
TRBD1 | . | TRBJ2-1 | TRBV11-2 | CASSLEGQGANEQFF | TGTGCCAGCAGCTTAGAGGGACAGGGGGCTAATGAGCAGTTCTTC
. | . | TRBJ2-1 | TRBV11-2 | CASSSGGGGFYNEQFF | TGTGCCAGCAGCTCCGGGGGAGGCGGCTTCTACAATGAGCAGTTCTTC
. | . | TRBJ2-7 | TRBV6-5 | CASSYKAGQMGQYF | TGTGCCAGCAGTTACAAGGCGGGACAGATGGGGCAGTACTTC
TRBD2 | . | TRBJ2-2 | TRBV10-3 | CASKREANTGELFF | TGTGCTTCCAAGCGGGAGGCGAACACCGGGGAGCTGTTTTTT
TRBD1 | . | TRBJ2-3 | TRBV5-4 | CASSPRQGATDTQYF | TGTGCCAGCAGCCCCCGACAGGGGGCAACAGATACGCAGTATTTT
. | few | TRBJ2-1 | TRBV3-1 | CASSQVGAEQFF | TGTGCCAGCAGCCAAGTGGGGGCTGAGCAGTTCTTC
TRBD2 | few | TRBJ2-7 | TRBV20-1 | CSARDGREWINEQYF | TGCAGTGCTAGAGATGGGCGGGAGTGGATCAACGAGCAGTACTTC